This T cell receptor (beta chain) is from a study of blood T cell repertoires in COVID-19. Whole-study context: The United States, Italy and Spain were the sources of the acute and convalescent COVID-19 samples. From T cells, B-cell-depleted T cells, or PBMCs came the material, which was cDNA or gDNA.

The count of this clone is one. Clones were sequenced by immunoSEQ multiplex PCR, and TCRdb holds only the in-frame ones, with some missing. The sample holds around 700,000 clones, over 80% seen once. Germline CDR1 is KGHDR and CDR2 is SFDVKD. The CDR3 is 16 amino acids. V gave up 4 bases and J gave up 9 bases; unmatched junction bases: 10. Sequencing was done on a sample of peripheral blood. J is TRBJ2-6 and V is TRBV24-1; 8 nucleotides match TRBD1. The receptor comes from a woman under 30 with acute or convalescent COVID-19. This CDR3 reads CATSEPGQGKDNVLTF. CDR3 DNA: TGTGCCACCAGTGAGCCCGGACAGGGAAAGGACAACGTCCTGACTTTC.